The 26 T cell receptor beta chains given below trace back to one sample, sequenced in a study of T cell repertoires in cytomegalovirus infection. TCRdb passed the reads through MiXCR, listing each CDR3 protein once. The repertoire holds a few hundred thousand distinct CDR3 sequences, with roughly 25% as singletons. Antigens of these TCRs are unknown. Sequenced material: cultured PBMCs, taken from culture after CMV antigen stimulation. These receptors were obtained from a human donor in good health (CMV status not recorded). Some clones in this sample may be carry-over from other donors' samples.

DNA for the CDR3: TGTGCCAGTAGTGCCCAGACAGGGGGCTACTATGGCTACACCTTC. Translating it yields CASSAQTGGYYGYTF. V gene TRBV19 combines with J gene TRBJ1-2; 10 bases fit TRBD1. Germline-derived CDR1 and CDR2 are LNHDA and SQIVND (reference sequence). J gave up 3 bases and V 5 bases, and 6 bases lay outside the gene matches. The CDR3 length is 15 residues. The full variable domain, its missing parts supplied by reference TRBV19 and TRBJ1-2, is DGGITQSPKYLFRKEGQNVTLSCEQNLNHDAMYWYRQDPGQGLRLIYYSQIVNDFQKGDIAEGYSVSREKKESFPLTVTSAQKNPTAFYLCASSAQTGGYYGYTFGSGTRLTVV.

This clonotype was found a few times. V gene TRBV7-2 combines with J gene TRBJ1-1; D not resolved. The V end was cut by 1 base, the J end by 5 bases, with 8 bases between. The CDR3 totals 13 residues. The V gene's germline CDR1 is SGHTA and CDR2 FQGNSA. The CDR3 nucleotides are TGTGCCAGCAGCTTAGTATTGGATACTGAAGCTTTCTTT. This sequence encodes CASSLVLDTEAFF.

By sample share, this clonotype is hyperexpanded. The CDR3 region has the DNA TGTGCCAGCAGCTTACAACAGGGGGCACGTGATGAAGCTTTCTTT. This encodes CASSLQQGARDEAFF. The chain employs TRBV7-9 and TRBJ1-1; 9 bases are shared with TRBD1. Germline values: CDR1 SEHNR, CDR2 FQNEAQ (reference sequence). The CDR3 runs 15 residues. V was clipped by 2 bases and J by 7 bases; unmatched bases: 8.

V usage is TRBV10-3 and J usage is TRBJ2-1; TRBD1 matches 12 bases. CDR1 and CDR2 from the germline V gene are ENHRY and SYGVKD. V dropped 6 bases and J dropped 9; count of bases not matched to a gene: 6. The CDR3 is 14 amino acids. The CDR3 sequence is CAIRKGQGAIEQFF. In DNA form, the CDR3 reads TGTGCCATCAGGAAGGGACAGGGGGCTATTGAGCAGTTCTTC.

In this sample, this clonotype turned up many times. The chain is built from TRBV7-2 and TRBJ1-2, with D uncertain. Trimming pared 5 bases from V and 0 bases from J, leaving 10 bases between. CDR1 SGHTA and CDR2 FQGNSA come from the germline V gene. This CDR3 contains 14 residues. CDR3 DNA sequence: TGTGCCAGCAGCCAGAGGCTTACTAACTATGGCTACACCTTC. Its translation: CASSQRLTNYGYTF.

CDR3 loop: CASSTGLEGTQYF. The DNA of the CDR3 is TGTGCCAGCAGCACCGGACTAGAGGGTACGCAGTATTTT. This rearrangement joins TRBV7-9 to TRBJ2-3; 7 nucleotides agree with TRBD2. The V gene end was trimmed by 5 bases and the J gene end by 8 bases; junction bases not matched to a gene: 7. CDR1 and CDR2 (germline): SEHNR, FQNEAQ (reference sequence). The CDR3 length is 13 residues.

The sample holds many counts of this clonotype. The DNA for the CDR3 is TGTGCCAGCAGCTTAGGAGTTACGAGCAGGGCAGATACGCAGTATTTT. It is translated as CASSLGVTSRADTQYF. The chain joins TRBV7-2 to TRBJ2-3, with D maybe TRBD1 (5 bases). Trimming pared 1 base from V and 4 bases from J, leaving 15 bases between. CDR1 and CDR2 from the germline V gene are SGHTA and FQGNSA. The CDR3 has 16 amino acids.

The gene calls are TRBV27 and TRBJ2-1; 11 bases align to TRBD2. This CDR3 comprises 16 residues. CDR1 and CDR2 (germline): MNHEY, SMNVEV (reference sequence). V trimming: 4 bases; J trimming: 5 bases; junction bases outside the gene matches: 7. The CDR3 here is CASSSPGLADDNEQFF. The CDR3 nucleotides read TGTGCCAGCAGTTCACCGGGACTAGCGGATGACAATGAGCAGTTCTTC.

The V and J genes are TRBV29-1 and TRBJ2-7, with D possibly TRBD1 on 5 matching bases. CDR1 and CDR2 from the germline V gene are SQVTM and ANQGSEA. Trimming took 4 bases from V and 8 from J, leaving 21 bases between them. The CDR3 has 14 residues. CDR3 sequence reads: CSVGATGENSKQYF. In DNA, the CDR3 is TGCAGCGTTGGTGCCACAGGTGAGAATTCCAAGCAGTACTTC.

CDR3 protein: CASSPPGREFVNEQFF. DNA of the CDR3: TGTGCCAGCAGCCCCCCCGGGCGGGAGTTTGTGAATGAGCAGTTCTTC. The rearrangement uses TRBV7-8 and TRBJ2-1; 7 bases match TRBD2. The CDR3 sequence is 16 residues long. The V and J ends lost 5 bases and 7 bases, in that order; junction bases with no gene match: 14. Germline-derived CDR1 and CDR2 are SGHVS and FQNEAQ.

To note about this clonotype: The junction departs from germline at one end; a sequencing error may be responsible. The chain employs TRBV29-1 and TRBJ2-5; D call uncertain. The germline V gene has CDR1 SQVTM and CDR2 ANQGSEA. This CDR3 has 14 residues. The CDR3 DNA reads as TGCAGCTTTGATAGGCTTAGGAGTGGAGAGACCCAGTACTTC. Amino acids: CSFDRLRSGETQYF.

This clonotype was seen a handful of times. The V and J genes are TRBV6-5 and TRBJ2-2; tentatively, D is TRBD1 or TRBD2 (6 bases each). Germline V CDR1 and CDR2: MNHEY, SVGAGI. This CDR3 has 15 amino acids. V dropped 3 bases and J dropped 7 bases, with 15 bases sitting between them. CDR3: CASSYFGRGGGELFF. In DNA form, the CDR3 reads TGTGCCAGCAGTTATTTCGGGAGAGGGGGCGGGGAGCTGTTTTTT.

The chain has TRBV27 and TRBJ2-7; 9 nucleotides line up with TRBD1. Germline V gene sequence: CDR1 MNHEY, CDR2 SMNVEV (reference sequence). The CDR3 runs to 13 residues. Unmatched junction bases numbered 6, after V lost 5 bases and J lost 7 bases. DNA of the CDR3: TGTGCCAGCAGTCCACAGGGGGCCATAGAGCAGTACGTC. Translation: CASSPQGAIEQYV.

Judged by abundance, this clonotype is medium-sized. The V call is TRBV7-8, the J call TRBJ2-7, with D unresolved. The CDR3 consists of 14 residues. Trimming pared 1 base from V and 0 bases from J, leaving 7 bases between. CDR1 is SGHVS and CDR2 is FQNEAQ in the germline V gene. This chain's CDR3 is CASSLVQSSYEQYF. CDR3 sequence (DNA): TGTGCCAGCAGCTTAGTACAGAGCTCCTACGAGCAGTACTTC.

This clonotype was seen a handful of times. V gene TRBV7-3 combines with J gene TRBJ2-1; 7 bases fit TRBD2. CDR3 size: 15 residues. J lost 0 bases, V lost 5 bases, and 4 bases had no gene match. Germline lookup yields CDR1 SGHTA and CDR2 FQGTGA. As DNA, the CDR3 is TGTGCCAGCAGCCAGAGCGGGGCCTCCTACAATGAGCAGTTCTTC. Encoded protein: CASSQSGASYNEQFF.

V usage is TRBV7-9 and J usage is TRBJ2-1; 7 bases align to TRBD1. CDR1 and CDR2 (germline): SEHNR, FQNEAQ (reference sequence). Germline trimming cut 6 bases from V and 8 bases from J; bases unmatched to any gene: 4. CDR3 size: 12 residues. CDR3 DNA sequence: TGTGCCAGCAGTGCCACAGGGGATGAGCAGTTCTTC. This translates into CASSATGDEQFF.

The V and J genes are TRBV24-1 and TRBJ2-5; 7 bases are shared with TRBD2. Germline loops: CDR1 KGHDR, CDR2 SFDVKD. CDR3 size: 15 residues. Germline trimming cut 5 bases from V and 3 bases from J; bases unmatched to any gene: 8. This CDR3 reads CATSGNPGREETQYF. CDR3 nucleotide sequence: TGTGCCACCAGTGGTAACCCAGGGAGGGAAGAGACCCAGTACTTC.

The chain links TRBV5-1 to TRBJ2-1, with TRBD2 matching 13 bases. The CDR3 length is 18 residues. V was pared by 4 bases and J by 3 bases, with 10 bases of the junction left unmatched. Germline CDR1 is SGHRS and CDR2 is YFSETQ. The CDR3 here is CASSPWTSGSLLYNEQFF. In DNA, the CDR3 is TGCGCCAGCAGCCCCTGGACTAGCGGGAGCCTTCTCTACAATGAGCAGTTCTTC.

The chain recombines TRBV29-1 with TRBJ1-4; D possibly corresponds to TRBD1 (6 bases). V dropped 1 base and J dropped 8 bases, with 11 bases sitting between them. From germline, CDR1 is SQVTM and CDR2 ANQGSEA. This CDR3 region has 13 residues. This chain's CDR3 is CSVEGGGGEKLFF. As DNA, the CDR3 is TGCAGCGTTGAAGGAGGTGGGGGCGAAAAACTGTTTTTT.

The chain uses TRBV27 and TRBJ1-6; D remains ambiguous. Trimming removed 8 bases at V and 9 bases at J, with 11 bases between. The CDR3 totals 12 residues. Germline CDR1 MNHEY, CDR2 SMNVEV (reference sequence). The CDR3 nucleotides read TGTGCCAGCGGAAGGGCTAGTTCACCCCTCCACTTT. This sequence encodes CASGRASSPLHF.

This clonotype has just one count. The junction does not match germline at one end; this may be a read error. V is TRBV28 and J is TRBJ2-3; 8 bases line up with TRBD2. The germline CDR1 and CDR2 sequences are MDHEN and SYDVKM. The CDR3 length is 16 residues. The CDR3 spells CASTRGGSPSTETQYF. In DNA, the CDR3 is TGTGCCAGCACCCGGGGGGGCAGCCCCTCCACAGAAACGCAGTATTTT. The whole variable domain, filled in from reference TRBV28 and TRBJ2-3, reads DVKVTQSSRYLVKRTGEKVFLECVQDMDHENMFWYRQDPGLGLRLIYFSYDVKMKEKGDIPEGYSVSREKKERFSLILESASTNQTSMYLCASTRGGSPSTETQYFGPGTRLTVL.

The rearrangement links TRBV29-1 to TRBJ2-2, with TRBD2 as a possible D gene (5 bases). The V and J ends lost 4 bases and 2 bases respectively, with 11 bases between them. The CDR3 covers 14 residues. Germline V CDR1 and CDR2: SQVTM, ANQGSEA. In DNA form, the CDR3 reads TGCAGCGTTGCACCGGGGATAAACACCGGGGAGCTGTTTTTT. Encoded protein: CSVAPGINTGELFF.

This clonotype was counted a few times. In DNA, the CDR3 is TGTGCCAGCAGTGAAGCAGGGTTCGGAAACACCATATATTTT. It is translated as CASSEAGFGNTIYF. This chain links TRBV6-1 with TRBJ1-3, with unresolved D. CDR3 length: 14 amino acids. Germline V gene lookup returns CDR1 MNHNS and CDR2 SASEGT. Trimming took off 0 bases at V and 4 bases at J, with 7 bases between the two ends.

This clonotype was counted between two and nine times. The V gene is TRBV5-4, the J gene TRBJ1-2; D remains unclear. The CDR3 is 14 amino acids. With 4 bases removed from V and 1 base from J, the gap between germline ends came to 11 bases. Per germline, CDR1 SGHNT and CDR2 YYREEE (reference sequence). The CDR3 region is CASSLDRFNYGYTF. For the CDR3, the DNA is TGTGCCAGCAGCCTCGACCGATTTAACTATGGCTACACCTTC.

The CDR3 reads CASSYSSTRPGNQPQHF. In DNA form, the CDR3 reads TGTGCCAGCAGTTACTCGAGTACAAGGCCAGGCAATCAGCCCCAGCATTTT. The rearrangement links TRBV6-6 to TRBJ1-5; D is undetermined. The CDR3 contains 17 residues. The V end lost 0 bases, the J end lost 2 bases, and 14 bases lay between the germline ends. Germline CDR1 is MNHNY and CDR2 is SVGAGI (reference sequence).

The genes are TRBV6-1 and TRBJ2-3; 13 nucleotides align to TRBD2. Germline CDR1 MNHNS, CDR2 SASEGT. The CDR3 runs 17 residues. Trimming took 5 bases from V and 2 from J; bases not matched to a gene: 7. CDR3 loop: CASSPGLAGVNTDTQYF. In nucleotides, the CDR3 is TGTGCCAGCAGTCCAGGACTAGCGGGAGTCAACACAGATACGCAGTATTTT.